Listed below are T cell receptor beta chains from one sample, sequenced in a study of blood T cell repertoires in COVID-19. Assay used: immunoSEQ multiplex PCR; TCRdb lists only in-frame clones, some missing. This sample has 150,000 or so clones, with under 85% found just once. The sequenced material came from peripheral blood. The receptor source for this set is a man between 60 and 70 years old who had recovered from COVID-19. Both conserved end residues are part of each CDR3. Fields, in order: CDR3 protein, CDR3 DNA, clone size, J gene, D gene, V gene. A D gene is named only where the DNA matches it firmly. The size entry is marked missing in some rows and otherwise reads once, few, many or a size class.

CDR3: CASSDYRGSLHNEQFF; DNA: TGTGCCAGCAGTGACTACAGGGGTTCTTTGCACAATGAGCAGTTCTTC; size: NA; J: TRBJ2-1; D: TRBD1; V: TRBV2
CDR3: CASSPLQGPGPYEQYF; DNA: TGTGCCAGCTCACCATTGCAGGGCCCGGGCCCCTACGAGCAGTACTTC; size: NA; J: TRBJ2-7; D: NA; V: TRBV18
CDR3: CASSFLAGVTGELFF; DNA: TGTGCCAGCAGCTTCCTAGCGGGGGTTACCGGGGAGCTGTTTTTT; size: NA; J: TRBJ2-2; D: TRBD2; V: TRBV5-4
CDR3: CASSSGLAGNTQYF; DNA: TGTGCCAGCAGCTCGGGACTAGCGGGGAATACGCAGTATTTT; size: NA; J: TRBJ2-3; D: TRBD2; V: TRBV7-3
CDR3: CASSLIIAGSDTQYF; DNA: TGTGCCAGCAGCCTCATAATAGCGGGGAGCGATACGCAGTATTTT; size: NA; J: TRBJ2-3; D: TRBD2; V: TRBV14
CDR3: CSVTGAPYGYTF; DNA: TGCAGCGTGACAGGGGCGCCCTATGGCTACACCTTC; size: NA; J: TRBJ1-2; D: TRBD1; V: TRBV29-1
CDR3: CASSGQFHEKLFF; DNA: TGTGCCAGCAGCGGACAATTCCATGAAAAACTGTTTTTT; size: NA; J: TRBJ1-4; D: NA; V: TRBV7-2
CDR3: CASSADRAANQPQHF; DNA: TGTGCCAGTAGTGCTGACAGGGCGGCCAATCAGCCCCAGCATTTT; size: few; J: TRBJ1-5; D: TRBD1; V: TRBV19
CDR3: CAWRADFYSPLHF; DNA: TGTGCCTGGAGGGCGGATTTTTATTCACCCCTCCACTTT; size: NA; J: TRBJ1-6; D: NA; V: TRBV30
CDR3: CASSLGVLGAPEKLFF; DNA: TGCGCCAGCAGCTTGGGGGTACTTGGGGCGCCTGAAAAACTGTTTTTT; size: NA; J: TRBJ1-4; D: NA; V: TRBV5-1
CDR3: CASSLALGGGELFF; DNA: TGCGCCAGCAGCCTGGCCTTGGGGGGCGGGGAGCTGTTTTTT; size: NA; J: TRBJ2-2; D: NA; V: TRBV4-1
CDR3: CASSIQWSGSYEQYF; DNA: TGTGCCAGTAGTATACAGTGGTCAGGCTCCTACGAGCAGTACTTC; size: NA; J: TRBJ2-7; D: NA; V: TRBV19
CDR3: CASSLLAGAQQYF; DNA: TGTGCCAGCAGTTTACTAGCGGGGGCACAGCAGTATTTT; size: NA; J: TRBJ2-3; D: TRBD2; V: TRBV12-3/TRBV12-4
CDR3: CASTMGLIAPFTQYF; DNA: TGTGCCAGCACCATGGGGCTTATCGCTCCTTTTACGCAGTATTTT; size: NA; J: TRBJ2-3; D: NA; V: TRBV6-6
CDR3: CASRWDRTPNGYTF; DNA: TGTGCCAGCAGGTGGGACAGGACTCCTAATGGCTACACCTTC; size: few; J: TRBJ1-2; D: TRBD1; V: TRBV6-5
CDR3: CSVEVVLNTEAFF; DNA: TGCAGCGTTGAAGTAGTTTTGAACACTGAAGCTTTCTTT; size: NA; J: TRBJ1-1; D: NA; V: TRBV29-1
CDR3: CASSLLVGDSFNEQFF; DNA: TGTGCCAGCAGCTTATTGGTAGGGGACTCTTTCAATGAGCAGTTCTTC; size: NA; J: TRBJ2-1; D: NA; V: TRBV11-2
CDR3: CAWERGGDSYEQYF; DNA: TGTGCCTGGGAACGGGGCGGGGACTCCTACGAGCAGTACTTC; size: NA; J: TRBJ2-7; D: NA; V: TRBV30
CDR3: CASSLGPGGSNTGELFF; DNA: TGTGCCAGCAGTTTGGGCCCCGGGGGATCGAACACCGGGGAGCTGTTTTTT; size: NA; J: TRBJ2-2; D: NA; V: TRBV27
CDR3: CASSYSKGQGYEQYF; DNA: TGTGCCAGCAGTTACTCGAAAGGACAGGGCTACGAGCAGTACTTC; size: NA; J: TRBJ2-7; D: TRBD1; V: TRBV6-5